Described below is a single TCR beta chain sequence and its context. Measured with immunoSEQ multiplex PCR; TCRdb has only the in-frame clones, and not every one. The sample contains some 260,000 clones, about 86% of which appear only once. The CDR3 has 13 residues. The germline V gene has CDR1 SNHLY and CDR2 FYNNEI. The germline V and J ends were trimmed by 4 bases and 3 bases, with 8 bases remaining between them. This sample was taken from a study of blood T cell repertoires in COVID-19. In the study overall: Sources were T cells, B-cell-depleted T cells, or PBMCs; the material itself was cDNA or gDNA.

Participants' reported clinical history set cohort assignment. Source material: PBMCs or T cells enriched from blood (not recorded which). This TCR came from a man aged 25 to 40 with acute COVID-19. The J gene is TRBJ2-3, the V gene TRBV2; D is uncertain. This CDR3 is CASSAWSTDTQYF. The CDR3 DNA follows: TGTGCCAGCAGTGCCTGGAGTACAGATACGCAGTATTTT.